The 7 T cell receptor beta chains below come from one sample, sequenced in a study of T cell responses to AZD1222 COVID-19 vaccine. Generated by immunoSEQ multiplex PCR, the TCRdb table keeps only in-frame clones and is missing some. The data contain under 150,000 clones, just over 85% of them singletons. The material sequenced was peripheral blood, taken on day 0 of AZD1222 vaccination. Receptor source: an adult in good health.

This sequence joins TRBV6-5 and TRBJ1-3, with D maybe TRBD1 (6 bases). Germline CDR1 and CDR2: MNHEY and SVGAGI. V gave up 6 bases and J gave up 4 bases, with 10 bases separating them. The CDR3 contains 13 residues. CDR3 DNA: TGTGCCAGCAGACCTAGGGGGGGAAACACCATATATTTT. Protein: CASRPRGGNTIYF.

This clone has only a few counts. The rearrangement links TRBV5-4 to TRBJ2-7; 9 bases match TRBD2. Losses at the gene ends were 0 bases for V and 0 bases for J; bases not matched to a gene: 1. The length of the CDR3 is 15 residues. Germline V CDR1 and CDR2: SGHNT, YYREEE (reference sequence). As DNA, the CDR3 is TGTGCCAGCAGCTTGGATAGCGGGAGCTCCTACGAGCAGTACTTC. This gives the protein CASSLDSGSSYEQYF.

The V call is TRBV28, the J call TRBJ2-7, with TRBD1 identical over 10 bases. The CDR3 length is 15 residues. The V segment lost 8 bases and the J segment 7 bases; nucleotides outside the gene matches: 14. In germline, CDR1 is MDHEN, CDR2 SYDVKM. The CDR3 coding sequence is TGTGCCAGCCTTGGGGTGGGACAGGGGTCGAGGGAGCAGTACTTC. Its protein product is CASLGVGQGSREQYF.

The chain recombines TRBV18 with TRBJ2-1, with 14 bases identical to TRBD2. The CDR3 length is 18 residues. Germline CDR1 is KGHSH and CDR2 is LQKENI. Germline trimming cut 5 bases from V and 4 bases from J; bases unmatched to any gene: 10. CDR3 in DNA: TGTGCCAGCTCAAGGGGCGGGACTAGCGGGAGTGCGTACAATGAGCAGTTCTTC. Its translation is CASSRGGTSGSAYNEQFF.

The chain combines TRBV28 with TRBJ1-2; no clear D. CDR3 length equals 14 residues. Germline V gene data show CDR1 as MDHEN and CDR2 as SYDVKM. Trimming removed 3 bases from V and 4 bases from J, with 12 bases in between. The CDR3 DNA is TGTGCCAGCAGTTTCGGGGTAGTCACCTATGGCTACACCTTC. It yields the protein CASSFGVVTYGYTF.

V usage is TRBV19 and J usage is TRBJ2-2, with 11 bases lining up with TRBD2. The CDR3 has 16 amino acids. The junction had 11 bases not matched to a gene; V was cut back by 6 bases and J by 8 bases. In germline, CDR1 is LNHDA, CDR2 SQIVND (reference sequence). CDR3 region: CASRDPGLAAPGELFF. CDR3 bases: TGTGCCAGTAGGGACCCGGGACTAGCGGCACCAGGGGAGCTGTTTTTT.

The chain joins TRBV7-5 to TRBJ2-2; the table's D call of TRBD2 was not tested on the DNA. TRBV7-5 is a pseudogene segment. The CDR3 has 19 amino acids. The CDR3 spells CVRSLGPRPTFANTGELFF. The CDR3 DNA is TGTGTCAGAAGCTTAGGCCCGCGGCCAACTTTCGCGAACACCGGGGAGCTGTTTTTT.